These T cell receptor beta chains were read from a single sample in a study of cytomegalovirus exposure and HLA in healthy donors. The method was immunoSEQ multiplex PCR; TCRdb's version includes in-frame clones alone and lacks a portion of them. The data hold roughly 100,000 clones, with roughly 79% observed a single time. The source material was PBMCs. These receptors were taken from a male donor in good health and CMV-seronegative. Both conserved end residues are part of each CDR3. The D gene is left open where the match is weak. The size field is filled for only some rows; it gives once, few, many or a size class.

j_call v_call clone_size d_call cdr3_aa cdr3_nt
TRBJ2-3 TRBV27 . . CASSFRRLVGITDTQYF TGTGCCAGCAGTTTCCGAAGACTAGTGGGAATAACAGATACGCAGTATTTT
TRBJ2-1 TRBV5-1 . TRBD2 CASGGRGGGYNEQFF TGCGCCAGCGGCGGGAGGGGGGGTGGCTACAATGAGCAGTTCTTC
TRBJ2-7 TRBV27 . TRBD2 CASSLRRGVAGGSYEQYF TGTGCCAGCAGTTTACGGCGGGGGGTGGCGGGAGGGTCCTACGAGCAGTACTTC
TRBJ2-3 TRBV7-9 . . CASSHLRDPADTQYF TGTGCCAGCAGCCACCTCCGGGATCCGGCGGATACGCAGTATTTT
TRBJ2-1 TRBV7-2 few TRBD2 CASSSPGTRSNEQFF TGTGCCAGCAGTTCCCCCGGGACTAGAAGCAATGAGCAGTTCTTC
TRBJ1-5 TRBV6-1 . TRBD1 CASIEQGAGNQPQHF TGTGCCAGCATTGAACAGGGGGCCGGCAATCAGCCCCAGCATTTT
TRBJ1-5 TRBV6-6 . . CASGGGLNQPQHF TGTGCCAGCGGTGGGGGCCTGAATCAGCCCCAGCATTTT
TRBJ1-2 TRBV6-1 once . CASSTEVYGYTF TGTGCCAGCAGCACAGAAGTTTATGGCTACACCTTC
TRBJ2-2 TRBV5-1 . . CASKDLTNTGELFF TGCGCCAGCAAGGACTTAACGAACACCGGGGAGCTGTTTTTT
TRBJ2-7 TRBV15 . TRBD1 CATSIRTGEAEQYF TGTGCCACCAGCATACGGACAGGGGAGGCCGAGCAGTACTTC
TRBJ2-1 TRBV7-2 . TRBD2 CASSRTSGVYSYNEQFF TGTGCCAGCAGCCGGACTAGCGGGGTATACTCCTACAATGAGCAGTTCTTC
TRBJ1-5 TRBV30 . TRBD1 CAWSPGQGSQPQHF TGTGCCTGGAGTCCCGGACAGGGCTCTCAGCCCCAGCATTTT
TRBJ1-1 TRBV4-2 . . CASSHDLDRGLTEAFF TGTGCCAGCAGCCACGATCTAGACAGAGGATTGACTGAAGCTTTCTTT
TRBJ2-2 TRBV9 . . CASSVVSTGELFF TGTGCCAGCAGCGTAGTTAGCACCGGGGAGCTGTTTTTT
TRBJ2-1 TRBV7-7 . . CASSSGQSGSNEQFF TGTGCTAGCAGCTCCGGACAGTCGGGCAGCAATGAGCAGTTCTTC